This T cell receptor (beta chain) was captured by sequencing in a study of blood T cell repertoires in COVID-19. Turning to the study itself: The analysed material was cDNA or gDNA that came from T cells, B-cell-depleted T cells, or PBMCs.

The authors' processing: Amplification of reference gene primers was used by the study to estimate nucleated cell counts. Only in-frame clones appear in the TCRdb table, and some are missing; sequencing was by immunoSEQ multiplex PCR. The V and J calls and the clone size are those of that table, but D and trimming were determined from the DNA. The sample has about 180,000 clones, about 80% seen once. The V gene end was trimmed by 6 bases and the J gene end by 4 bases; junction bases not matched to a gene: 8. The CDR3 sequence is 14 residues long. Germline lookup yields CDR1 MDHEN and CDR2 SYDVKM. This clone was observed a few times.

Sequencing was done on a sample of peripheral blood. This chain links TRBV28 with TRBJ1-2, with 7 bases identical to TRBD1. The TCR comes from a human donor in a cohort sampled during active COVID-19. CDR3 DNA: TGTGCCAGCAGATCCGCAGGGGGACTCTATGGCTACACCTTC. It encodes CASRSAGGLYGYTF.